These T cell receptor beta chains were read from a single sample in a study of shared clonotypes between healthy human individuals. Generated by immunoSEQ multiplex PCR, the TCRdb table keeps only in-frame clones and is missing some. The sample holds 1,100,000 or so clones, about four fifths seen once. The sequencing input was memory CD4+ T cells from PBMCs. These TCRs come from a young man in good health. Some clones in this sample may be carry-over from other donors' samples. Both conserved end residues are trimmed from each CDR3. Size is stated for part of the rows, as once, few or many counts, or as a class when the clone is expanded.

J: TRBJ2-5
V: TRBV28
size: .
CDR3: ASSLRGETQY

J: TRBJ1-2
V: TRBV18
size: .
CDR3: ASSPQGTVHYGYT

J: TRBJ2-5
V: TRBV10-3
size: .
CDR3: AISESGETQY

J: TRBJ2-7
V: TRBV15
size: .
CDR3: ATSRLAGTGEQY

J: TRBJ1-4
V: TRBV2
size: few
CDR3: ASGGSNEKLF

J: TRBJ2-7
V: TRBV5-1
size: .
CDR3: ASSLVRGLTYEQY

J: TRBJ2-1
V: TRBV4-1
size: few
CDR3: ASSQGAGPYNEQF

J: TRBJ2-1
V: TRBV2
size: .
CDR3: ASSGTSVNEQF

J: TRBJ2-5
V: TRBV30
size: .
CDR3: AWSVLRTQY

J: TRBJ1-2
V: TRBV7-2
size: once
CDR3: ASSSIKGGASKGYT

J: TRBJ2-5
V: TRBV29-1
size: .
CDR3: SGGLAGLQETQY

J: TRBJ1-3
V: TRBV5-1
size: .
CDR3: ASIGKGTESGNTIY

J: TRBJ2-1
V: TRBV19
size: .
CDR3: ASSTPALSGEQF

J: TRBJ2-7
V: TRBV2
size: .
CDR3: ASRGAGLFEQY

J: TRBJ2-5
V: TRBV10-1
size: .
CDR3: ASSESRGTSQY

J: TRBJ2-5
V: TRBV2
size: .
CDR3: ASSVGQGGETQY

J: TRBJ1-1
V: TRBV5-4
size: .
CDR3: ASSLEQGGDTEAF

J: TRBJ1-1
V: TRBV29-1
size: many
CDR3: SSREYTEAF

J: TRBJ2-7
V: TRBV5-1
size: .
CDR3: ASGNRDRGTEQY

J: TRBJ1-2
V: TRBV4-1
size: few
CDR3: ASSQTGTGYT

J: TRBJ1-1
V: TRBV29-1
size: .
CDR3: SVWPDGNTEAF

J: TRBJ1-4
V: TRBV7-9
size: once
CDR3: ASSPLPGTLNEKLF

J: TRBJ2-7
V: TRBV7-2
size: .
CDR3: ASSLTGEAYEQY

J: TRBJ2-7
V: TRBV11-3
size: .
CDR3: ASSPHWGSEQY

J: TRBJ2-1
V: TRBV9
size: .
CDR3: ASSGREYNEQF

J: TRBJ2-5
V: TRBV30
size: .
CDR3: AWRGDRRQETQY

J: TRBJ2-5
V: TRBV7-3
size: .
CDR3: ASSRTSEATQY

J: TRBJ2-1
V: TRBV27
size: .
CDR3: ASSLKAAPSFEQF

J: TRBJ2-1
V: TRBV7-2
size: few
CDR3: ASSATLGETGGNEQF

J: TRBJ2-7
V: TRBV11-2
size: .
CDR3: ASSFLGRTYEQY

J: TRBJ2-2
V: TRBV29-1
size: .
CDR3: SVATNRVYDTGELF

J: TRBJ1-2
V: TRBV18
size: .
CDR3: ASSPGAEPYGYT

J: TRBJ2-1
V: TRBV11-3
size: .
CDR3: ASSLRTSRTSYNEQF

J: TRBJ1-2
V: TRBV30
size: .
CDR3: AWTSGGGGYT

J: TRBJ1-2
V: TRBV5-4
size: .
CDR3: ASSSGAGLDYGYT

J: TRBJ1-1
V: TRBV29-1
size: .
CDR3: SVAGQSNTEAF

J: TRBJ2-3
V: TRBV7-3
size: .
CDR3: ASSEGGRTDTQY

J: TRBJ2-1
V: TRBV11-3
size: few
CDR3: ASSLSAGGYNEQF

J: TRBJ2-7
V: TRBV7-3
size: .
CDR3: ASSRTGTGFNEQY

J: TRBJ1-4
V: TRBV18
size: once
CDR3: ASSQGPEKLF

J: TRBJ2-7
V: TRBV5-1
size: once
CDR3: ASSSAGVSNYEQY

J: TRBJ1-6
V: TRBV30
size: .
CDR3: AWSVLKFNSPLH